These 19 T cell receptor beta chains originate from one sample sequenced in a study of T cells in Graves' hyperthyroidism and ophthalmopathy. RNA transcripts yielded amplified TCR beta CDR3 regions. Using the HTBI primer set, a first-round RT-PCR was run on the TCR CDR3. TCRdb fed the multiplex PCR reads into MiXCR, producing one record per CDR3 protein. The data show some 550,000 distinct CDR3 sequences, roughly 20% seen once. The sequenced sample was blood. Receptor source: a man younger than 35 with Graves' hyperthyroidism.

The sample holds many counts of this clonotype. The chain recombines TRBV19 with TRBJ2-7; perhaps TRBD2 as D (6 bases). The CDR3 consists of 15 residues. Trimming took off 3 bases at V and 3 bases at J, with 15 bases between the two ends. Germline V CDR1 and CDR2: LNHDA, SQIVND (reference sequence). The CDR3 sequence is CASSISHGTLYEQYF. The CDR3 nucleotides are TGTGCCAGTAGTATTAGCCACGGGACTCTCTACGAGCAGTACTTC.

The rearrangement joins TRBV10-1 to TRBJ2-5; TRBD2 agrees at 8 bases. V lost 7 bases and J lost 1; bases outside the gene matches: 20. The V gene's germline CDR1 is WNHNN and CDR2 SYGVQD (reference sequence). The CDR3 length is 19 residues. In DNA, the CDR3 is TGCGCCAGCAAATCATCCCCTTCCAGGGGTAGCGGGGTCCAAGAGACCCAGTACTTC. Translating it yields CASKSSPSRGSGVQETQYF.

There are many counts of this clonotype. The chain joins TRBV15 to TRBJ2-4; the match to TRBD2 covers 7 bases. Trimming cost V 5 bases and J 9 bases; bases outside gene matches: 16. CDR1 is LNHNV and CDR2 is YYDKDF in the germline V gene (reference sequence). There are 16 residues in the CDR3. CDR3 amino acids: CATSGEGTDPSGIQYF. In DNA, the CDR3 is TGTGCCACCAGCGGGGAGGGGACGGACCCCTCGGGCATTCAGTACTTC. The full variable domain, completed using reference TRBV15 and TRBJ2-4, is DAMVIQNPRYQVTQFGKPVTLSCSQTLNHNVMYWYQQKSSQAPKLLFHYYDKDFNNEADTPDNFQSRRPNTSFCFLDIRSPGLGDTAMYLCATSGEGTDPSGIQYFGAGTRLSVL.

The chain carries TRBV19 and TRBJ1-1, with 8 bases matching TRBD1. The CDR3 is made up of 14 amino acids. Looked up from germline, CDR1 is LNHDA and CDR2 is SQIVND (reference sequence). V shed 7 bases and J 4 bases; nucleotides not matched to a gene: 8. CDR3 DNA sequence: TGTGCCAGTAACCGACAGGGGTGGGGCACTGAAGCTTTCTTT. This codes for CASNRQGWGTEAFF.

This clonotype was observed a handful of times. The rearrangement links TRBV20-1 to TRBJ2-3; 11 nucleotides line up with TRBD2. The V gene end was trimmed by 7 bases and the J gene end by 4 bases; junction bases not matched to a gene: 4. The CDR3 loop spans 13 amino acids. Germline V gene sequence: CDR1 DFQATT, CDR2 SNEGSKA (reference sequence). CDR3 nucleotides: TGCAGTGTTTCTAGCGGGGGGCCAGATACGCAGTATTTT. Translated: CSVSSGGPDTQYF.

This clonotype was counted only a few times. This rearrangement joins TRBV28 to TRBJ1-6, with unresolved D. Trimming stripped 5 bases from V and 1 base from J, with 21 bases between. The CDR3 spans 19 residues. CDR1 MDHEN and CDR2 SYDVKM come from the germline V gene. This CDR3 reads CASSRTGRLRSSYNSPLHF. CDR3 in DNA: TGTGCCAGCAGTCGTACTGGGAGATTAAGAAGTTCCTATAATTCACCCCTCCACTTT.

This clonotype was detected only a few times. This chain links TRBV6-1 with TRBJ1-5, with D perhaps TRBD1 (6 bases). V gave up 2 bases and J gave up 0 bases, with 11 bases separating them. This CDR3 contains 16 residues. Per the germline V gene, CDR1 is MNHNS and CDR2 is SASEGT. The CDR3 spells CASSEMRGGSNQPQHF. In nucleotides, the CDR3 is TGTGCCAGCAGTGAAATGAGGGGGGGTAGCAATCAGCCCCAGCATTTT.

This clonotype has at least ten counts. The rearrangement uses TRBV12-5 and TRBJ2-5, with unresolved D. CDR3 length equals 13 residues. Trimming pared 1 base from V and 2 bases from J, leaving 5 bases between. CDR1 and CDR2 (germline): LGHNT, FRNRAP. Written as DNA, the CDR3 is TGTGCTAGTGGTTTGGGGATTCAAGAGACCCAGTACTTC. It is translated as CASGLGIQETQYF. Drawing the rest from reference TRBV12-5 and TRBJ2-5, the complete variable domain is DARVTQTPRHKVTEMGQEVTMRCQPILGHNTVFWYRQTMMQGLELLAYFRNRAPLDDSGMPKDRFSAEMPDATLATLKIQPSEPRDSAVYFCASGLGIQETQYFGPGTRLLVL.

At least ten counts were recorded for this clonotype. At one end, the junction sequence differs from germline, possibly due to a read error. The V call is TRBV5-1, the J call TRBJ1-1; weak D call: TRBD1 (5 bases). Germline assignment: CDR1 SGHRS and CDR2 YFSETQ. CDR3 length: 14 amino acids. The CDR3 here is CASSFEGLNTEAFF. Here the CDR3 DNA reads TGTGCCAGCAGCTTCGAGGGGTTGAACACTGAAGCTTTCTTT.

This clonotype was recorded many times. The chain combines TRBV28 with TRBJ2-7; perhaps TRBD1 as D (5 bases). The CDR3 length is 12 residues. In germline, CDR1 is MDHEN, CDR2 SYDVKM. V dropped 6 bases and J dropped 7 bases, with 13 bases sitting between them. The CDR3 loop is CASSAGFREQYF. The CDR3 DNA reads TGTGCCAGCAGCGCAGGGTTTAGGGAGCAGTACTTC.

Many counts were recorded for this clonotype. V gene TRBV20-1 combines with J gene TRBJ2-7, with D possibly being TRBD1 (6 bases). This CDR3 region has 15 residues. Looked up from germline, CDR1 is DFQATT and CDR2 is SNEGSKA (reference sequence). V shed 5 bases and J shed 7 bases, with 24 bases lying between them. The CDR3 loop is CSAEPRDTSLGEQYF. The CDR3 DNA follows: TGCAGTGCTGAACCCCGGGACACCAGCCTAGGGGAGCAGTACTTC.

V usage is TRBV12-3 or TRBV12-4 and J usage is TRBJ2-2; 9 nucleotides match TRBD1. Trimming removed 5 bases from V and 7 bases from J; junction bases left unmatched: 8. The CDR3 runs to 15 residues. CDR3 DNA: TGTGCCAGCAGTGAACCGGGACAGGGTATCGGGGAGCTGTTTTTT. Translated: CASSEPGQGIGELFF.

The chain is built from TRBV28 and TRBJ1-1, with D tentatively TRBD1 (5 bases). Germline assignment: CDR1 MDHEN and CDR2 SYDVKM. V lost 5 bases and J lost 1, with 14 bases in between. The CDR3 totals 15 residues. CDR3: CASSDLGVGNTEAFF. Written as DNA, the CDR3 is TGTGCCAGCAGTGACCTAGGGGTAGGGAACACTGAAGCTTTCTTT.

This clonotype occurred a few times. V usage is TRBV2 and J usage is TRBJ1-6; D remains ambiguous. This CDR3 is 12 amino acids long. Germline CDR1 SNHLY, CDR2 FYNNEI. Trimming removed 2 bases at V and 7 bases at J, with 3 bases between. In nucleotides, the CDR3 is TGTGCCAGCAGTGAACAGAATTCACCCCTCCACTTT. Amino acids: CASSEQNSPLHF.

Details on this clonotype: A much larger clone sits a single nucleotide away, making a read error possible. The rearrangement links TRBV7-2 to TRBJ1-5; D is possibly TRBD1 (5 bases). Trimming pared 3 bases from V and 2 bases from J, leaving 8 bases between. The CDR3 is 14 amino acids. CDR1 is SGHTA, CDR2 FQGNSA, per germline. Here the CDR3 reads CASSFGRGNQPQHF. The CDR3 DNA follows: TGTGCCAGCAGCTTCGGCAGGGGCAATCAGCCCCAGCATTTT.

This clonotype was recorded at least ten times. This sequence joins TRBV12-3 or TRBV12-4 and TRBJ2-7; 12 bases line up with TRBD1. The CDR3 contains 15 residues. V lost 4 bases to trimming and J lost 5 bases; unmatched junction nucleotides: 6. Here the CDR3 DNA reads TGTGCCAGCAGTTCCTGGGACAGGGGGCTCCACGAGCAGTACTTC. This encodes CASSSWDRGLHEQYF.

This clonotype was counted many times. This chain links TRBV5-6 with TRBJ2-1; D is possibly TRBD2 (6 bases). V was shortened by 4 bases and J by 8 bases, with 7 bases between the two germline ends. Per germline, CDR1 SGHDT and CDR2 YYEEEE. The CDR3 sequence is 11 residues long. The CDR3 DNA reads TGTGCCAGCAGCCGGGACTATGAGCAGTTCTTC. Encoded protein: CASSRDYEQFF.

The sample holds a few counts of this clonotype. The J gene is TRBJ1-1, the V gene TRBV5-6; a possible D gene is TRBD1 (5 bases). The CDR3 totals 15 residues. V dropped 1 base and J dropped 3 bases, with 13 bases sitting between them. Germline V gene data show CDR1 as SGHDT and CDR2 as YYEEEE. The CDR3 region is CASSLIRRGDTEAFF. CDR3 coding DNA: TGTGCCAGCAGCTTGATACGGAGAGGGGACACTGAAGCTTTCTTT.

This chain joins TRBV6-2 or TRBV6-3 and TRBJ1-2; 7 nucleotides align to TRBD1. CDR1 MNHEY and CDR2 SVGEGT come from the germline V gene. The CDR3 has 14 residues. The V and J ends lost 6 bases and 5 bases, in that order; junction bases with no gene match: 9. DNA of the CDR3: TGTGCCAGCAGAGAGACAGGGTTCCGGTATGGCTACACCTTC. It translates to CASRETGFRYGYTF.